This T cell receptor beta chain was sequenced during a study of T cells expressing NK-cell markers. What made the TCR beta cDNA was 5'RACE template switching with UMIs. One entry per CDR3 protein, without DNA, is what TCRdb gives after re-calling the 5' RACE reads. The table lists 150,000 to 180,000 distinct CDR3 sequences. The clonotype comes from a woman aged 45-65 years in good health. The sample consisted of blood T cells: a sorted CD56 or NKG2C T cell subset, CD4+ or CD8+ T cells, or bulk PBMC T cells (not recorded which).

The CDR3 sequence: CASSAFNRGPTEAFF. The chain carries TRBV9 and TRBJ1-1; as DNA is missing, the TRBD1 call by TCRdb cannot be tested. The CDR3 is made up of 15 amino acids. Germline CDR1 reads SGDLS; CDR2 reads YYNGEE.